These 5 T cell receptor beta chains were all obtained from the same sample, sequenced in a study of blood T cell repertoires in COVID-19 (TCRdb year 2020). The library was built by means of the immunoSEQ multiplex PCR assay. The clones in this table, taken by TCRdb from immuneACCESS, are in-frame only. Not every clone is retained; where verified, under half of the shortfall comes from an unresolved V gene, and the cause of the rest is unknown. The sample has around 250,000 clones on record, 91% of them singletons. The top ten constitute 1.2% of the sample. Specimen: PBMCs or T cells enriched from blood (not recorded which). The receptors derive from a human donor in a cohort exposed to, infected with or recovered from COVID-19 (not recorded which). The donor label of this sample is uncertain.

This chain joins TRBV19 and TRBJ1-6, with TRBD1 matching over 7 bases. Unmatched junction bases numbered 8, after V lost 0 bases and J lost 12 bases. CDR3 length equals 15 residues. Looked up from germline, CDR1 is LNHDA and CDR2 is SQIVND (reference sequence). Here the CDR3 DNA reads TGTGCCAGTAGTATAGATTCGAGGGGGCGTGAACCCCTCCACTTT. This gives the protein CASSIDSRGREPLHF.

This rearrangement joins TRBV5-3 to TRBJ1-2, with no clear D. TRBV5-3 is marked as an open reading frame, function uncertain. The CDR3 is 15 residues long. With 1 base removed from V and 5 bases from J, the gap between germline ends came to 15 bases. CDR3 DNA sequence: TGTGCCAGAAGCTTGAGGGAGCGGTTGGGATATGGCTACACCTTC. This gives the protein CARSLRERLGYGYTF.

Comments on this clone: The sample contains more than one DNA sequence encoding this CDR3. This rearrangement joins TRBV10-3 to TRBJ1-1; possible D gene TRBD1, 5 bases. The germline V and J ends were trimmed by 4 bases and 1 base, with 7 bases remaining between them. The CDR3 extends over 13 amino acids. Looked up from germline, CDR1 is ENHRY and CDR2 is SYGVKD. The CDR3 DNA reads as TGTGCCATCAGTGTGGGGGGGAACACTGAAGCTTTCTTT. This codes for CAISVGGNTEAFF.

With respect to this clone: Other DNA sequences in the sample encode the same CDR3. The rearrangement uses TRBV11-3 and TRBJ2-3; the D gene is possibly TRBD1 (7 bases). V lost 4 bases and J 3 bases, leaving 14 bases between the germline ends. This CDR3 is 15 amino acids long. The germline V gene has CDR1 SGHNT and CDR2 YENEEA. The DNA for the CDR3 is TGTGCCAGCAGCTCTGGGCAGGGGGGAACAGATACGCAGTATTTT. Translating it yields CASSSGQGGTDTQYF.

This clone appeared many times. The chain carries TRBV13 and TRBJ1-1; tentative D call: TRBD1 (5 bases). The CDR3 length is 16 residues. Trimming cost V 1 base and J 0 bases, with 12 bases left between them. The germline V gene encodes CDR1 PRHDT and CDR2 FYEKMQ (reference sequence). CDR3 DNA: TGTGCCAGCAGCTTAGTGGCAGGGCCCGTGAACACTGAAGCTTTCTTT. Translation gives CASSLVAGPVNTEAFF. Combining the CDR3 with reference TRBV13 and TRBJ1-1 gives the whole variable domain AAGVIQSPRHLIKEKRETATLKCYPIPRHDTVYWYQQGPGQDPQFLISFYEKMQSDKGSIPDRFSAQQFSDYHSELNMSSLELGDSALYFCASSLVAGPVNTEAFFGQGTRLTVV.